This T cell receptor beta chain was identified in a study of post-analysis software for immune sequencing data. Study-wide results and limits: Higher frequency in patients than in controls was seen for about 5 TRBV segments, with TRBV5-6, TRBV5-1 and TRBV20-1 among them. With F measure, samples from one preparation batch clustered together strongly. Normalized Chao1 diversity was significantly lower in multiple sclerosis patients than in controls.

The CDR3 sequence is 17 residues long. Germline V gene data show CDR1 as SEHNR and CDR2 as FQNEAQ (reference sequence). After removal of 5 bases from V and 3 bases from J, the junction contained 15 bases not matched to a gene. Incorporated into the TCR beta cDNA libraries were unique molecular identifiers, which served to reduce PCR and sequencing biases. Once roughly 1 to 11 million T cells were used, hundreds of thousands of cDNA molecules resulted. TCRdb passed the PCR reads through MiXCR, listing each CDR3 protein once. This sample has hundreds of thousands of distinct CDR3 sequences, with about 38% found just once. This clonotype was detected ten times or more. The antigen is not known.

The TCR comes from a girl aged 10-17 years with multiple sclerosis. The rearrangement joins TRBV7-9 to TRBJ1-1; 7 bases fit TRBD1. Material: blood. The CDR3 DNA follows: TGTGCCAGCAGCACACCCGGCGACAGGGTCAGGGACACTGAAGCTTTCTTT. It translates to CASSTPGDRVRDTEAFF.